This is a list of T cell receptor beta chains from one sample in a study of shared clonotypes between healthy human individuals. The data were produced by immunoSEQ multiplex PCR, yet TCRdb's version contains in-frame clones alone and is incomplete. The table records approximately 2.5 million clones, around 94% of them present only once. The material sequenced was naive CD4+ T cells sorted from blood. The receptor set was obtained from a man younger than 35 in good health. CDR3s include the opening cysteine and the closing phenylalanine or tryptophan. A D gene is named only where the DNA matches it firmly. Clone size is shown for a subset of rows, as once, few, many or a class of expanded clone.

NA	TRBV21-1	TRBJ2-1	NA	TGTGCCAGCAGCGGACGCGGTACTGGGTACAATGAGCAGTTCTTC	CASSGRGTGYNEQFF
NA	TRBV28	TRBJ2-3	NA	TGTGCCAGCAGAAGGGGGTTTGATACGCAGTATTTT	CASRRGFDTQYF
NA	TRBV30	TRBJ2-4	NA	TGTGCCTGGGGGGGGCGCGGGAGCGGGAAAAACATTCAGTACTTC	CAWGGRGSGKNIQYF
NA	TRBV7-8	TRBJ1-5	NA	TGTGCCAGCAGCGGCACTGGGTTGGTGAGTCAGCCCCAGCATTTT	CASSGTGLVSQPQHF
NA	TRBV19	TRBJ2-3	TRBD2	TGTGCCAGTAGTGGCCTAGCGGGAAGCCCAGATACGCAGTATTTT	CASSGLAGSPDTQYF
NA	TRBV5-1	TRBJ2-2	TRBD1	TGCGCCAGCATCAGGGGGCTGAACACCGGGGAGCTGTTTTTT	CASIRGLNTGELFF
NA	TRBV2	TRBJ2-3	TRBD2	TGTGCCAGCAGCCTTGGGGGGGACACAGATACGCAGTATTTT	CASSLGGDTDTQYF
once	TRBV5-8	TRBJ1-1	TRBD1	TGTGCCAGCAGCAATTACCGGGACAGGAACACTGAAGCTTTCTTT	CASSNYRDRNTEAFF
NA	TRBV5-1	TRBJ2-7	NA	TGCGCCAGCAGCTTGGAGGAGGGATTCTACGAGCAGTACTTC	CASSLEEGFYEQYF
NA	TRBV7-2	TRBJ2-7	TRBD2	TGTGCCAGCAGCTTGGGGCGGGAGAGATCCTACGAGCAGTACTTC	CASSLGRERSYEQYF
NA	TRBV5-1	TRBJ2-2	NA	TGCGCCAGCAGCTTGGAAGAGGCTCCGAACACCGGGGAGCTGTTTTTT	CASSLEEAPNTGELFF
NA	TRBV6-4	TRBJ1-2	TRBD1	TGTGCCAGCAGTGACTCGGGGACAGGGGCCGGGGGCTACACCTTC	CASSDSGTGAGGYTF
NA	TRBV2	TRBJ2-7	TRBD1	TGTGCCAGCAGTGAACCCGGACAGGGTTCCTACGAGCAGTACTTC	CASSEPGQGSYEQYF
NA	TRBV28	TRBJ1-1	NA	TGTGCCAGCAGTTCTACCCAAACAGGGCCTGTTATGAACACTGAAGCTTTCTTT	CASSSTQTGPVMNTEAFF
NA	TRBV7-2	TRBJ1-3	NA	TGTGCCAGCAGCTTAGGACAGTTCCCCGCTGGAAACACCATATATTTT	CASSLGQFPAGNTIYF
NA	TRBV6-7	TRBJ2-5	TRBD2	TGTGCCAGCAGTTACGAGCGGGGCCAGGAGACCCAGTACTTC	CASSYERGQETQYF
NA	TRBV7-2	TRBJ1-2	NA	TGTGCCAGCAGCCAAGGCTTGGACGGGAAGTATGGCTACACCTTC	CASSQGLDGKYGYTF
NA	TRBV30	TRBJ2-2	TRBD1	TGTGCCTGGACGAGACCGGGACAGGGGCGCGGGGAGCTGTTTTTT	CAWTRPGQGRGELFF
NA	TRBV9	TRBJ2-7	NA	TGTGCCAGCAGCGTAGCTGGAGGGGCCAACTACGAGCAGTACTTC	CASSVAGGANYEQYF
NA	TRBV4-1	TRBJ2-5	NA	TGCGCCAGCAGCCAGTGGGGTGAGGGAGGAGAGACCCAGTACTTC	CASSQWGEGGETQYF
NA	TRBV18	TRBJ2-5	TRBD1	TGTGCCAGCTCACCTCAATCCCCCGGGACAGTGCAAGAGACCCAGTACTTC	CASSPQSPGTVQETQYF
NA	TRBV7-9	TRBJ1-5	NA	TGTGCCAGCAGCTTCATGGGGCCAGATCAGCCCCAGCATTTT	CASSFMGPDQPQHF
NA	TRBV11-1	TRBJ2-7	NA	TGTGCCAGCAGCTTACAGGGAGGCGAGCAGTACTTC	CASSLQGGEQYF